The entry below describes one T cell receptor (beta chain). Study processing details: Counts of nucleated cells, estimated from reference gene primer amplification, were obtained. Assay used: immunoSEQ multiplex PCR; TCRdb lists only in-frame clones, some missing. The DNA gave D and trimming, while V, J and clone size come from that table. Of 200,000 to 250,000 clones in the sample, roughly 84% were seen once. The data derive from a study of blood T cell repertoires in COVID-19. The overall study: The United States, Italy and Spain provided the acute and convalescent COVID-19 samples. T cells, B-cell-depleted T cells, or PBMCs supplied cDNA or gDNA.

CDR1 and CDR2 from the germline V gene are LGHDT and YNNKEL (reference sequence). The CDR3 is 17 residues long. Between the trimmed V and J ends, which lost 4 bases and 0 bases, there was a span of 18 bases. The rearrangement uses TRBV3-1 (or the pseudogene TRBV3-2) and TRBJ1-1; possible D gene TRBD1, 5 bases. What was sequenced was peripheral blood. The sequence was obtained from a woman older than 75 with acute or convalescent COVID-19. CDR3 region: CASSRAFSGLVNTEAFF. Here the CDR3 DNA reads TGTGCCAGCAGCCGTGCCTTTTCAGGGCTAGTGAACACTGAAGCTTTCTTT.